The 31 T cell receptor beta chains listed next were all sequenced from one sample in a study of T cell responses to AZD1222 COVID-19 vaccine. TCRdb's table, derived via immunoSEQ multiplex PCR, lists solely in-frame clones and lacks some. Of approximately 71,000 clones listed, approximately 80% were seen once; the top ten hold about 12%. Source: peripheral blood, taken on day 0 of AZD1222 vaccination. The receptors shown here come from an adult in good health.

The V call is TRBV28, the J call TRBJ2-1; no reliable D call. CDR3 size: 16 residues. Looked up from germline, CDR1 is MDHEN and CDR2 is SYDVKM. V dropped 7 bases and J dropped 6 bases, with 22 bases sitting between them. The CDR3 sequence: CASTPNLLLSTNEQFF. CDR3 in DNA: TGTGCCAGCACCCCGAATCTGCTCTTATCTACCAATGAGCAGTTCTTC. The full variable domain, rest sourced from reference TRBV28 and TRBJ2-1, is DVKVTQSSRYLVKRTGEKVFLECVQDMDHENMFWYRQDPGLGLRLIYFSYDVKMKEKGDIPEGYSVSREKKERFSLILESASTNQTSMYLCASTPNLLLSTNEQFFGPGTRLTVL.

The chain uses TRBV4-3 and TRBJ2-1; D is ambiguous. The V and J ends lost 0 bases and 0 bases respectively, with 9 bases between them. In germline, CDR1 is LGHNA, CDR2 YSLEER. The CDR3 runs to 16 residues. DNA for the CDR3: TGCGCCAGCAGCCAAGAACCGCGGAGCTCCTACAATGAGCAGTTCTTC. Translation: CASSQEPRSSYNEQFF.

V usage is TRBV6-1 and J usage is TRBJ1-1; a possible D gene is TRBD1 (6 bases). V dropped 3 bases and J dropped 0 bases, with 14 bases sitting between them. The CDR3 runs to 16 residues. The germline V gene has CDR1 MNHNS and CDR2 SASEGT. CDR3 coding DNA: TGTGCCAGCAGTGATGGGGCAGGGGCGATGAACACTGAAGCTTTCTTT. Its protein product is CASSDGAGAMNTEAFF.

V gene TRBV5-4 combines with J gene TRBJ2-3; 9 bases are a match to TRBD2. Per germline, CDR1 SGHNT and CDR2 YYREEE (reference sequence). The CDR3 covers 14 residues. V was pared by 7 bases and J by 6 bases, with 9 bases of the junction left unmatched. DNA for the CDR3: TGTGCCAGCCGTCGACTAGCGGAGGAGGATACGCAGTATTTT. This codes for CASRRLAEEDTQYF.

This clone was counted between two and nine times. The chain links TRBV4-2 to TRBJ2-3; D is unclear. Germline values: CDR1 LGHNA, CDR2 YNFKEQ. Trimming removed 0 bases from V and 0 bases from J, with 4 bases in between. This CDR3 is built from 14 residues. In DNA form, the CDR3 reads TGTGCCAGCAGCCAAGACTCCAGCACAGATACGCAGTATTTT. Protein: CASSQDSSTDTQYF.

The rearrangement links TRBV18 to TRBJ2-2; tentatively, D is TRBD1 (5 bases). This CDR3 comprises 13 residues. The V and J ends lost 5 bases and 5 bases respectively, with 9 bases between them. Germline V CDR1 and CDR2: KGHSH, LQKENI. Written as DNA, the CDR3 is TGTGCCAGCTCATATGACAGTACCGGGGAGCTGTTTTTT. It yields the protein CASSYDSTGELFF.

The CDR3 DNA reads TGTGCCAGCAGCTCTCGACTAGCGGGGGGGCTGGGGTTCTTC. Protein product: CASSSRLAGGLGFF. The rearrangement links TRBV11-2 to TRBJ2-1, with 14 bases fitting TRBD2. Germline CDR1 and CDR2: SGHAT and FQNNGV. J gave up 15 bases and V 4 bases, and 8 bases lay outside the gene matches. This CDR3 contains 14 residues.

The chain links TRBV15 to TRBJ2-7; the D is unclear. The germline V gene encodes CDR1 LNHNV and CDR2 YYDKDF (reference sequence). V shed 0 bases and J shed 2 bases, with 8 bases lying between them. The CDR3 has 14 amino acids. CDR3 DNA sequence: TGTGCCACCAGCAGAGAAAACAGCCCCTACGAGCAGTACTTC. This encodes CATSRENSPYEQYF.

The chain employs TRBV27 and TRBJ1-1; D gene unclear. Germline CDR1 is MNHEY and CDR2 is SMNVEV (reference sequence). Trimming removed 4 bases at V and 1 base at J, with 16 bases between. CDR3 length: 16 residues. CDR3 sequence reads: CASSSLFGRTNTEAFF. The DNA for the CDR3 is TGTGCCAGCAGTTCACTCTTCGGTAGGACGAACACTGAAGCTTTCTTT.

V usage is TRBV29-1 and J usage is TRBJ1-5; tentatively, D is TRBD1 (5 bases). Trimming removed 5 bases at V and 9 bases at J, with 11 bases between. The germline V gene encodes CDR1 SQVTM and CDR2 ANQGSEA. CDR3 length equals 11 residues. The CDR3 DNA is TGCAGCGTTTCTAGGGGTGGGCCCCAGCATTTT. The encoded protein is CSVSRGGPQHF.

This clone has only a few counts. This sequence joins TRBV7-2 and TRBJ1-1; no clear D. The ends were cut back, 2 bases at V and 0 bases at J, with 7 bases in the middle. The CDR3 loop spans 14 amino acids. Germline CDR1 reads SGHTA; CDR2 reads FQGNSA. The CDR3 protein is CASSLYIMNTEAFF. CDR3 sequence (DNA): TGTGCCAGCAGCTTATACATAATGAACACTGAAGCTTTCTTT.

In regard to this clone: This CDR3 is also generated by other DNA sequences in the sample. The CDR3 reads CASSLADTQYF. CDR3 DNA sequence: TGTGCCAGCAGCTTGGCGGATACGCAGTATTTT. The V call is TRBV7-9, the J call TRBJ2-3; no firm D call. Germline CDR1 is SEHNR and CDR2 is FQNEAQ (reference sequence). Between the trimmed V and J ends, which lost 3 bases and 6 bases, there was a span of 4 bases. The CDR3 loop spans 11 amino acids.

This clone is a singleton in its sample. The gene calls are TRBV10-2 and TRBJ2-1; 11 bases agree with TRBD2. Germline V gene lookup returns CDR1 WSHSY and CDR2 SAAADI. The CDR3 is 15 residues long. Trimming at V came to 6 bases and at J to 6 bases, leaving 7 bases not matched to a gene. Here the CDR3 reads CASRGPSGGFNEQFF. CDR3 nucleotides: TGCGCCAGCAGAGGACCTAGCGGGGGGTTCAATGAGCAGTTCTTC.

The chain uses TRBV5-5 and TRBJ1-5, with D perhaps TRBD1 (6 bases). This CDR3 is built from 15 residues. The germline CDR1 and CDR2 sequences are SGHKS and YYEKEE (reference sequence). V dropped 1 base and J dropped 6 bases, with 14 bases sitting between them. Here the CDR3 reads CASSLNGGLGQPQHF. The DNA for the CDR3 is TGTGCCAGCAGCTTGAACGGGGGGCTGGGTCAGCCCCAGCATTTT.

The V and J genes are TRBV6-1 and TRBJ2-1, with D maybe TRBD1 (6 bases). The V end lost 3 bases, the J end lost 6 bases, and 9 bases lay between the germline ends. Germline values: CDR1 MNHNS, CDR2 SASEGT. The CDR3 runs to 13 residues. The CDR3 spells CASSETGSNEQFF. The CDR3 DNA sequence: TGTGCCAGCAGTGAGACAGGTTCCAATGAGCAGTTCTTC.

The chain combines TRBV7-9 with TRBJ2-7; D possibly matches TRBD1 or TRBD2 (5 bases each). The CDR3 is made up of 15 amino acids. Trimming left V 0 bases short and J 1 base short, with 10 bases between. The germline V gene has CDR1 SEHNR and CDR2 FQNEAQ (reference sequence). The CDR3 reads CASSLAGTLSYEQYF. CDR3 bases: TGTGCCAGCAGCTTAGCCGGGACCCTGTCCTACGAGCAGTACTTC.

This sequence joins TRBV14 and TRBJ2-3; 7 positions match TRBD2. The CDR3 has 14 residues. With V trimmed by 4 bases and J by 2 bases, 3 bases remained unmatched. CDR1 is SGHDN and CDR2 is FVKESK in the germline V gene. The CDR3 DNA reads as TGTGCCAGCAGCCCCAGCGGGGACACAGATACGCAGTATTTT. Amino acid sequence: CASSPSGDTDTQYF. Full variable domain (remainder filled in from reference TRBV14 and TRBJ2-3): EAGVTQFPSHSVIEKGQTVTLRCDPISGHDNLYWYRRVMGKEIKFLLHFVKESKQDESGMPNNRFLAERTGGTYSTLKVQPAELEDSGVYFCASSPSGDTDTQYFGPGTRLTVL.

The chain employs TRBV6-5 and TRBJ1-1; no definite D call. Looked up from germline, CDR1 is MNHEY and CDR2 is SVGAGI. V lost 11 bases to trimming and J lost 10 bases, with 20 bases between them. The CDR3 sequence is 12 residues long. The CDR3 is CAARGNPDVAFF. As DNA, the CDR3 is TGTGCCGCACGAGGAAATCCTGATGTAGCTTTCTTT.

This clone is a singleton in its sample. The chain couples TRBV4-1 to TRBJ1-1; D gene uncertain. V lost 2 bases and J lost 1, with 8 bases in between. The CDR3 contains 14 residues. Germline-derived CDR1 and CDR2 are MGHRA and YSYEKL. CDR3 in DNA: TGCGCCAGCAGCCAAACTCACAAGAACACTGAAGCTTTCTTT. Residues: CASSQTHKNTEAFF.

The chain couples TRBV2 to TRBJ2-5, with TRBD2 matching 11 bases. V was clipped by 6 bases and J by 6 bases; unmatched bases: 9. Germline CDR1 is SNHLY and CDR2 is FYNNEI. The CDR3 totals 15 residues. CDR3 protein: CASRGTSGGRKTQYF. CDR3 nucleotide sequence: TGTGCCAGCAGAGGAACTAGCGGGGGTCGGAAGACCCAGTACTTC.

CDR3 in amino acids: CASSYSVRGQLDQPQHF. The CDR3 DNA is TGTGCCAGCAGTTACTCTGTAAGGGGGCAATTGGATCAGCCCCAGCATTTT. The chain has TRBV6-2 or TRBV6-3 and TRBJ1-5, with 7 positions matching TRBD1. CDR1 is MNHEY, CDR2 SVGEGT, per germline. The V segment lost 0 bases and the J segment 5 bases; nucleotides outside the gene matches: 10. This CDR3 is 17 amino acids long.

This clone has only one observation. The chain links TRBV7-2 to TRBJ1-4, with D perhaps matching TRBD1 (6 bases). In germline, CDR1 is SGHTA, CDR2 FQGNSA. Trimming removed 5 bases at V and 3 bases at J, with 16 bases between. This CDR3 is built from 16 residues. The CDR3 region has the DNA TGTGCCAGCAGCGCCGCAGGGGCGTCATCTAATGAAAAACTGTTTTTT. Translated, it gives CASSAAGASSNEKLFF.

The rearrangement links TRBV6-5 to TRBJ1-2, with a tentative D call TRBD1 (5 bases). V was pared by 2 bases and J by 8 bases, with 12 bases between. The CDR3 loop spans 13 amino acids. The germline V gene encodes CDR1 MNHEY and CDR2 SVGAGI. The CDR3 bases are TGTGCCAGCAGTTACGGGACGTGGGGGGGCTACACCTTC. Translated: CASSYGTWGGYTF.

This clone is a singleton in its sample. V gene TRBV10-3 combines with J gene TRBJ2-7; 7 bases align to TRBD2. Per germline, CDR1 ENHRY and CDR2 SYGVKD. The V gene end was trimmed by 7 bases and the J gene end by 0 bases; junction bases not matched to a gene: 6. The CDR3 contains 14 residues. CDR3 DNA sequence: TGTGCCATCATGACGAGCGGGAACTCCTACGAGCAGTACTTC. Residues: CAIMTSGNSYEQYF.

The chain couples TRBV9 to TRBJ2-1, with D maybe TRBD2 (6 bases). The CDR3 is 14 residues long. V was trimmed by 4 bases and J by 4 bases, leaving 12 bases between them. Germline V lookup: CDR1 SGDLS, CDR2 YYNGEE. The CDR3 nucleotides read TGTGCCAGCAGCCTCGGGACTTCATACAATGAGCAGTTCTTC. Its translation is CASSLGTSYNEQFF.

This clone was recorded a few times. The gene calls are TRBV6-5 and TRBJ1-2, with D maybe TRBD1 (6 bases). This CDR3 is built from 14 residues. V was shortened by 7 bases and J by 6 bases, with 18 bases between the two germline ends. Germline CDR1 MNHEY, CDR2 SVGAGI. The CDR3 protein is CASIPGGGRDGYTF. The CDR3 nucleotides are TGTGCCAGCATTCCCGGAGGGGGGCGGGATGGCTACACCTTC.

The rearrangement links TRBV19 to TRBJ1-1; 8 bases match TRBD1. CDR1 is LNHDA, CDR2 SQIVND, per germline (reference sequence). The CDR3 length is 16 residues. V lost 9 bases and J lost 0; bases outside the gene matches: 12. CDR3 amino acids: CASLTTGQGMNTEAFF. The CDR3 DNA sequence: TGTGCCAGCTTGACTACCGGACAGGGCATGAACACTGAAGCTTTCTTT.

The rearrangement joins TRBV30 to TRBJ2-5; 9 nucleotides align to TRBD2. The germline V gene has CDR1 GTSNPN and CDR2 SVGIG (reference sequence). The trim removed 8 bases at V and 4 bases at J, leaving 17 bases unmatched. The CDR3 is 16 amino acids. This CDR3 is CAGPGRGGTLRETQYF. CDR3 bases: TGTGCCGGGCCGGGGCGGGGGGGAACCCTTCGAGAGACCCAGTACTTC.

The J gene is TRBJ2-3, the V gene TRBV7-9; 11 nucleotides align to TRBD2. V trimming: 6 bases; J trimming: 4 bases; junction bases outside the gene matches: 9. This CDR3 spans 16 amino acids. Germline values: CDR1 SEHNR, CDR2 FQNEAQ (reference sequence). In DNA form, the CDR3 reads TGTGCCAGCAGGCCCTCGACTAGCGGGGTGGCAGATACGCAGTATTTT. Translating gives CASRPSTSGVADTQYF.

The chain has TRBV7-9 and TRBJ1-6; perhaps TRBD1 as D (5 bases). CDR3 length equals 15 residues. The V and J ends lost 0 bases and 10 bases respectively, with 13 bases between them. Germline V CDR1 and CDR2: SEHNR, FQNEAQ (reference sequence). In DNA form, the CDR3 reads TGTGCCAGCAGCTTAGCCGCGGGGGGTGGGTCACCCCTCCACTTT. Protein sequence: CASSLAAGGGSPLHF.

The chain is built from TRBV6-2 or TRBV6-3 and TRBJ2-7, with 9 bases lining up with TRBD2. Germline CDR1 is MNHEY and CDR2 is SVGEGT. The CDR3 sequence is 15 residues long. The V and J ends lost 6 bases and 6 bases, in that order; junction bases with no gene match: 12. The CDR3 sequence: CASSDLLAGLTEQYF. As DNA, the CDR3 is TGTGCCAGCAGCGACCTTCTAGCGGGGCTTACCGAGCAGTACTTC.